Each of the 11 T cell receptor beta chains below was sequenced from the same sample in a study of cytotoxic CD8 clonotypes in ibrutinib-treated CLL. Here immunoSEQ multiplex PCR was the method, and the copy in TCRdb shows in-frame clones only, minus some. The sample contains roughly 30,000 clones, about 76% of which appear only once. The input for sequencing was PBMCs, taken after 36 months of ibrutinib treatment. The receptors come from a human donor with chronic lymphocytic leukemia.

The rearrangement links TRBV7-9 to TRBJ2-3; no clear D gene. The CDR3 is made up of 13 amino acids. V was clipped by 3 bases and J by 2 bases, with 6 bases between them. The germline CDR1 and CDR2 sequences are SEHNR and FQNEAQ (reference sequence). CDR3 bases: TGTGCCAGCAGCTTGGCCGTCACAGATACGCAGTATTTT. It specifies CASSLAVTDTQYF.

The chain links TRBV18 to TRBJ2-7; 8 nucleotides match TRBD1. Germline CDR1 is KGHSH and CDR2 is LQKENI. CDR3 length: 13 amino acids. Unmatched junction bases numbered 6, after V lost 6 bases and J lost 5 bases. The CDR3 sequence: CASSADRVNEQYF. CDR3 nucleotide sequence: TGTGCCAGCTCCGCGGACAGGGTCAACGAGCAGTACTTC.

The rearrangement links TRBV27 to TRBJ2-2; possibly TRBD1 or TRBD2 for D (5 bases each). Trimming stripped 7 bases from V and 7 bases from J, with 16 bases between. The CDR3 length is 14 residues. The germline CDR1 and CDR2 sequences are MNHEY and SMNVEV (reference sequence). The CDR3 coding sequence is TGTGCCAGCAAGGAGGCAGGGAGTGGCGGGGAGCTGTTTTTT. Amino acid sequence: CASKEAGSGGELFF.

The sample holds a few counts of this clone. The chain uses TRBV25-1 and TRBJ1-2, with D maybe TRBD1 (5 bases). V gave up 5 bases and J gave up 11 bases, with 12 bases separating them. The CDR3 is 11 residues long. The germline V gene encodes CDR1 MGHDK and CDR2 SYGVNS. DNA for the CDR3: TGTGCCAGCAGTTCTCTATGGGGGTACACCTTC. Translating it yields CASSSLWGYTF.

For this clone: A read error may produce the germline difference seen at one junction end. This sequence joins TRBV27 and TRBJ2-1, with no clear D. The CDR3 length is 13 residues. Germline CDR1 is MNHEY and CDR2 is SMNVEV (reference sequence). The CDR3 loop is CASSSGYYNGQFF. In nucleotides, the CDR3 is TGTGCCAGCAGCTCTGGGTATTACAATGGGCAGTTCTTC.

This clone was detected ten times or more. The CDR3 DNA is TGCGCCAGCAGCCAATTTGGGGGGGATGGAAACACCATATATTTT. It translates to CASSQFGGDGNTIYF. V is TRBV4-3 and J is TRBJ1-3, with D perhaps TRBD1 (5 bases). The CDR3 spans 15 residues. CDR1 and CDR2 from the germline V gene are LGHNA and YSLEER. V was trimmed by 2 bases and J by 3 bases, leaving 11 bases between them.

The chain links TRBV7-3 to TRBJ1-2, with D tentatively TRBD1 (6 bases). Germline-derived CDR1 and CDR2 are SGHTA and FQGTGA. The length of the CDR3 is 14 residues. Trimming stripped 5 bases from V and 8 bases from J, with 18 bases between. CDR3 residues: CASSPQGPLSGYTF. The CDR3 nucleotides read TGTGCCAGCAGCCCACAGGGCCCCCTATCGGGCTACACCTTC.

In its sample, this clone was seen once. The chain uses TRBV6-5 and TRBJ2-7, with D uncertain. V was clipped by 4 bases and J by 7 bases, with 11 bases between them. This CDR3 region has 12 residues. Germline CDR1 reads MNHEY; CDR2 reads SVGAGI. The CDR3 DNA is TGTGCCAGCAGTTCCGGCAGAGGAGAGCAGTACTTC. Its translation is CASSSGRGEQYF.

The V and J genes are TRBV5-6 and TRBJ1-1, with D possibly TRBD1 on 5 matching bases. The CDR3 runs to 15 residues. Germline loops: CDR1 SGHDT, CDR2 YYEEEE. With 0 bases removed from V and 4 bases from J, the gap between germline ends came to 13 bases. The CDR3 DNA is TGTGCCAGCAGCTTGGGATCAGGGAGGGCCACTGAAGCTTTCTTT. Its protein product is CASSLGSGRATEAFF.

J is TRBJ2-3 and V is TRBV5-1; D gene unclear. The germline V gene has CDR1 SGHRS and CDR2 YFSETQ. Trimming stripped 0 bases from V and 2 bases from J, with 4 bases between. CDR3 length equals 13 residues. The CDR3 loop reads CASSLELTDTQYF. The CDR3 DNA reads as TGCGCCAGCAGCTTGGAACTCACAGATACGCAGTATTTT.

The chain couples TRBV6-5 to TRBJ1-1, with TRBD1 matching over 7 bases. Trimming removed 7 bases from V and 0 bases from J; junction bases left unmatched: 5. In germline, CDR1 is MNHEY, CDR2 SVGAGI. The CDR3 contains 14 residues. CDR3 sequence (DNA): TGTGCCAGCACCAAAGGGACAGTGAACACTGAAGCTTTCTTT. Its translation: CASTKGTVNTEAFF.